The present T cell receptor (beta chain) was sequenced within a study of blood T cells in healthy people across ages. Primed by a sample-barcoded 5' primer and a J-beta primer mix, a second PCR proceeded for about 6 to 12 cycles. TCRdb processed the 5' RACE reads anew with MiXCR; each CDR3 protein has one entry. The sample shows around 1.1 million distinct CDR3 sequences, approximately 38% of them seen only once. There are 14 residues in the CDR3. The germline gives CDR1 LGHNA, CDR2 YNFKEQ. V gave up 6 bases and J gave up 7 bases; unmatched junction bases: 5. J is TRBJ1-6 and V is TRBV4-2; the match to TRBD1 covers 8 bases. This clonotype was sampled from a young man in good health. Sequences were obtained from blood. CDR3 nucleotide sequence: TGTGCCAGCAGTGGACAGGGAGAGAATTCACCCCTCCACTTT. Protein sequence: CASSGQGENSPLHF.